This TCR beta chain was captured in a study of blood T cells in healthy people across ages. Study-level results: More naive CD4+ cells and higher diversity were found in long-lived than in aged donors.

With regard to this clonotype: What it binds is not known.

A second PCR of roughly 7 to 11 cycles used a sample-barcoded 5' primer and a J-beta primer mix. Each CDR3 protein is one row after TCRdb ran MiXCR on the 5' RACE reads. The sample lists approximately 830,000 distinct CDR3 sequences; about 59% were seen once. This CDR3 has 14 residues. V was pared by 7 bases and J by 5 bases, with 13 bases of the junction left unmatched. Germline V gives CDR1 DFQATT, CDR2 SNEGSKA (reference sequence). The TCR comes from a young man in good health. Sequenced input: blood. This chain joins TRBV20-1 and TRBJ2-5; TRBD1 matches 7 bases. The CDR3 nucleotides are TGCAGTGAAGGGGGCCCGGAAGGGGAGGAGACCCAGTACTTC. Encoded protein: CSEGGPEGEETQYF.